This T cell receptor (beta chain) appears in the sequencing data of a study of early T cells in non-severe SARS-CoV-2 infection. Looking at the study overall: Sequenced bulk RNA came from whole blood that was unsorted, and chains were unpaired.

Whole-study results and caveats: In VDJdb matching, anti-spike CD8 responses were favored while private and CD4 specificities went missing.

Germline-derived CDR1 and CDR2 are MNHNS and SASEGT. The CDR3 is 14 residues long. Trimming took 3 bases from V and 0 from J, leaving 3 bases between them. This clonotype appeared a few times. Its cognate antigen is unknown. As part of library construction, unique molecular identifiers were attached to individual cDNA molecules. TCRdb re-called the 5' RACE reads through MiXCR, storing one row per CDR3 protein. The repertoire has 20,000 to 25,000 distinct CDR3 sequences, about 4.5% of them found once; the top ten carry roughly 14%. Sequenced: whole blood. This sequence was found in an adult who was a healthcare worker with PCR-confirmed SARS-CoV-2 infection or an uninfected control (not recorded which). The chain combines TRBV6-1 with TRBJ2-6; D call uncertain. The CDR3 DNA reads as TGTGCCAGCAGTGACGCCTCTGGGGCCAACGTCCTGACTTTC. It encodes CASSDASGANVLTF.